This TCR beta chain originates from a study of cytomegalovirus exposure and HLA in healthy donors. Amplification used 60 Vbeta primers and 13 Jbeta primers. Original analysis: Later analysis identified around 85 million unique TCR beta chains, 10 million to 12 million shared. Data came from immunoSEQ multiplex PCR; TCRdb stores just in-frame clones and leaves some out. D and trimming come from the DNA, and the V and J calls and clone size come from that table. This sample has 110,000 to 150,000 clones, with around 77% found just once. Study findings and constraints: Upon later analysis, HLA-associated TCR beta chains proved more clonally expanded than other, equally common chains. Upon later analysis, TCR association rates were observed to vary by HLA locus, being highest for DRB1 and lowest for HLA-C.

Every donor was a healthy person donating bone marrow. A word on this clone: Its antigen is undetermined.

CDR3 size: 14 residues. V was clipped by 2 bases and J by 6 bases, with 10 bases between them. Germline CDR1 is MDHEN and CDR2 is SYDVKM. Sequencing was carried out using PBMCs. The receptor was isolated from a man aged 25 to 45 in good health and CMV-seronegative. This rearrangement joins TRBV28 to TRBJ2-2; TRBD1 might be the D (6 bases). CDR3 sequence: CASSLEQGSGELFF. CDR3 in DNA: TGTGCCAGCAGTTTAGAACAGGGCTCCGGGGAGCTGTTTTTT.